These T cell receptor beta chains were read from a single sample in a study of blood T cell repertoires in COVID-19. Sequenced by immunoSEQ multiplex PCR; TCRdb stores in-frame clones only, minus some. The table records 350,000 or so clones, roughly 84% of them present only once. The sequenced sample was PBMCs or T cells enriched from blood (not recorded which). These receptors were collected from a woman in her twenties or thirties who had recovered from COVID-19. The CDR3 runs from the conserved cysteine through the conserved F or W. A D gene is named only where the DNA matches it firmly. The size of a clone is reported for some rows only, either as once, few or many, or as a class for expanded clones.

D	V	J	size	DNA	CDR3
TRBD1	TRBV5-1	TRBJ1-1	-	TGCGCCAGCAGCTCCAGGTCGACAGGGGAGAAGACTGAAGCTTTCTTT	CASSSRSTGEKTEAFF
-	TRBV19	TRBJ2-7	-	TGTGCCAGTAGGTTAGGACAGTTAAATGCGGGTCGGTACGAGCAGTACTTC	CASRLGQLNAGRYEQYF
-	TRBV5-4	TRBJ2-7	-	TGTGCCAGCGGAAATGCGGGTGGATACGAGCAGTACTTC	CASGNAGGYEQYF
-	TRBV7-8	TRBJ1-4	-	TGTGCCAGCAGCTTAGTAACGGGAACGACTAATGAAAAACTGTTTTTT	CASSLVTGTTNEKLFF
-	TRBV6-5	TRBJ1-1	-	TGTGCCAGCAGTTACTCGTGGAGGGGCGACACTGAAGCTTTCTTT	CASSYSWRGDTEAFF
TRBD1	TRBV14	TRBJ2-1	once	TGTGCCAGCAGCCACACCGGACAGGGGTCCTACAGTGAGCAGTTCTTC	CASSHTGQGSYSEQFF
-	TRBV15	TRBJ1-1	-	TGTGCCACCAGCGGTTCCGGGCAGGGATTCAGCACTGAAGCTTTCTTT	CATSGSGQGFSTEAFF
-	TRBV27	TRBJ1-6	-	TGTGCCAGCAGTTCCGCCGGTAATTCACCCCTCCACTTT	CASSSAGNSPLHF
-	TRBV10-3	TRBJ2-1	few	TGTGCCATCAGCCCCGACAATGAGCAGTTCTTC	CAISPDNEQFF
TRBD1	TRBV2	TRBJ1-2	-	TGTGCCAGCAACCTTAGGGGACAGGGACACTATGGCTACACCTTC	CASNLRGQGHYGYTF
-	TRBV19	TRBJ1-2	-	TGTGCCAGTAGTCCGGACAGTGCGAACTATGGCTACACCTTC	CASSPDSANYGYTF
-	TRBV7-2	TRBJ1-3	-	TGTGCCAGCAGCTTATGGACATTCGGTAGCTCTGGAAACACCATATATTTT	CASSLWTFGSSGNTIYF
-	TRBV5-1	TRBJ2-5	-	TGCGCCAGCAGACCTATTGCGGGGGAGACCCAGTACTTC	CASRPIAGETQYF
-	TRBV28	TRBJ2-5	few	TGTGCCAGCAGCCTAGTCCAAGAGACCCAGTACTTC	CASSLVQETQYF
-	TRBV7-2	TRBJ2-3	-	TGTGCCAGCAGCCAGACGACAGGGAGGCGCACAGATACGCAGTATTTT	CASSQTTGRRTDTQYF
-	TRBV5-8	TRBJ1-5	-	TGTGCCAGCAGCTTGGATAGGGGATGGGGCAATCAGCCCCAGCATTTT	CASSLDRGWGNQPQHF
-	TRBV6-5	TRBJ1-5	-	TGTGCCAGCAGTCCGGATAGGGGATGGCCCCAGCATTTT	CASSPDRGWPQHF
-	TRBV21-1	TRBJ1-2	-	TGTGCCAGCATCCTCCGTTCGGGGACAACGTATGGCTACACCTTC	CASILRSGTTYGYTF
-	TRBV7-2	TRBJ1-2	-	TGTGCCAGCAGCTTAATCGCCGGTTGGGACATCGGCGGCTATGGCTACACCTTC	CASSLIAGWDIGGYGYTF
TRBD2	TRBV10-3	TRBJ2-1	-	TGTGCCGCCAGGGGTAGCGGGGTCGATGAGCAGTTCTTC	CAARGSGVDEQFF
-	TRBV10-2	TRBJ2-5	-	TGCGCCAGCAGTGATAAGGACGGGGTCAGAGGGACCCAGTACTTC	CASSDKDGVRGTQYF
TRBD2	TRBV9	TRBJ2-3	-	TGTGCCAGCAGCCCCTCTGCGGGGGGCCAGGCAGATACGCAGTATTTT	CASSPSAGGQADTQYF